These 28 T cell receptor beta chains share one sample of origin, sequenced in a study of blood T cells in healthy people across ages. The second PCR ran about 6 to 12 cycles with a sample-barcoded 5' primer and J-beta primers. TCRdb re-analysed the 5' RACE reads in MiXCR, keeping a single row per CDR3 protein. The table has nearly 800,000 distinct CDR3 sequences, around a quarter seen once. A further study also used this sample, focusing on T cells of mothers and their children.

Specimen: blood. Receptors originate from a boy between 10 and 17 years old in good health.

This sequence joins TRBV7-9 and TRBJ2-5, with TRBD2 as a possible D gene (6 bases). The germline V and J ends were trimmed by 4 bases and 5 bases, with 11 bases remaining between them. CDR1 SEHNR and CDR2 FQNEAQ come from the germline V gene (reference sequence). The CDR3 is 13 residues long. The CDR3 DNA reads TGTGCCAGCAGCTCGGGACTCTTTGAGACCCAGTACTTC. It yields the protein CASSSGLFETQYF.

The rearrangement links TRBV2 to TRBJ2-7, with D perhaps TRBD1 (6 bases). Gene TRBJ2-1 matches the end of the DNA better, so the J call may be wrong. CDR1 SNHLY and CDR2 FYNNEI come from the germline V gene. This CDR3 has 16 residues. The CDR3 nucleotides are TGTGCCAGCAGTTATCTCCCGCAGGGGATCCTCAATGAGCAGTTCTTC. Its protein product is CASSYLPQGILNEQFF.

The chain joins TRBV14 to TRBJ2-6; tentative D call: TRBD1 (6 bases). V was clipped by 2 bases and J by 1 base, with 15 bases between them. The CDR3 sequence is 18 residues long. Germline assignment: CDR1 SGHDN and CDR2 FVKESK. In DNA form, the CDR3 reads TGTGCCAGCAGCCAACTAACAGGGCAACAATCTGGGGCCAACGTCCTGACTTTC. Translated, it gives CASSQLTGQQSGANVLTF.

This chain links TRBV4-3 with TRBJ2-5; D tentatively fits TRBD1 or TRBD2 (7 bases each). The end of the DNA is better explained by TRBJ2-7, so the J call may be wrong. This CDR3 contains 15 residues. Germline V gene sequence: CDR1 LGHNA, CDR2 YSLEER. The CDR3: CASSQEGRGGYEQYF. The CDR3 DNA follows: TGCGCCAGCAGCCAAGAGGGCAGGGGGGGCTACGAGCAGTACTTC.

A few counts support this clonotype. The CDR3 here is CASSLMGSGGVGEQFF. For the CDR3, the DNA is TGTGCCAGCAGCTTGATGGGTAGCGGGGGGGTTGGTGAGCAGTTCTTC. This rearrangement joins TRBV7-3 to TRBJ2-5; 11 nucleotides agree with TRBD2. The DNA matches TRBJ2-1 better at its end, which makes the J call doubtful. Germline V gives CDR1 SGHTA, CDR2 FQGTGA. This CDR3 has 16 residues.

The rearrangement uses TRBV25-1 and TRBJ2-7; D remains ambiguous. V shed 4 bases and J shed 5 bases, with 15 bases lying between them. CDR1 MGHDK and CDR2 SYGVNS come from the germline V gene. This CDR3 has 14 residues. Here the CDR3 reads CASSASSTWDEQYF. The CDR3 nucleotides read TGTGCCAGCAGTGCGAGTTCAACCTGGGACGAGCAGTACTTC.

The rearrangement uses TRBV28 and TRBJ2-5; 9 bases are shared with TRBD1. J lost 5 bases, V lost 4 bases, and 5 bases had no gene match. The germline gives CDR1 MDHEN, CDR2 SYDVKM. The length of the CDR3 is 14 residues. The CDR3 reads CASSWDREGETQYF. As DNA, the CDR3 is TGTGCCAGCAGTTGGGACAGGGAAGGCGAGACCCAGTACTTC.

The table lists this clonotype with a few counts. The V gene is TRBV27, the J gene TRBJ2-5; 7 bases match TRBD1. The J call may be incorrect, as the DNA end agrees better with TRBJ2-7. The CDR3 extends over 14 amino acids. Per the germline V gene, CDR1 is MNHEY and CDR2 is SMNVEV (reference sequence). CDR3 sequence (DNA): TGTGCCAGCAGTTATGGGACAGAACCCTACGAGCAGTACTTC. Encoded protein: CASSYGTEPYEQYF.

The genes are TRBV7-9 and TRBJ2-5; 7 nucleotides agree with TRBD2. Trimming cost V 4 bases and J 0 bases; bases outside gene matches: 8. Germline V gene sequence: CDR1 SEHNR, CDR2 FQNEAQ (reference sequence). This CDR3 region has 16 residues. CDR3 in DNA: TGTGCCAGCAGCTCACTAGCGTCATGGTACCAAGAGACCCAGTACTTC. Translated, it gives CASSSLASWYQETQYF.

The V and J genes are TRBV29-1 and TRBJ2-5, with D uncertain. The J call may not be correct, given that the DNA end is closer to TRBJ2-1. CDR1 and CDR2 from the germline V gene are SQVTM and ANQGSEA. The CDR3 extends over 10 amino acids. The chain's CDR3 is CSVADTEQFF. As DNA, the CDR3 is TGCAGCGTTGCGGATACTGAGCAGTTCTTC.

This clonotype was detected only a few times. The rearrangement uses TRBV12-3 or TRBV12-4 and TRBJ2-7; D possibly corresponds to TRBD2 (5 bases). Between the trimmed V and J ends, which lost 5 bases and 7 bases, there was a span of 24 bases. The CDR3 covers 16 residues. CDR3 coding DNA: TGTGCCAGCAGTACCGGAGCTGTCCTTTCGTCGGGAGAGCAGTACTTC. Its translation: CASSTGAVLSSGEQYF.

The chain is built from TRBV28 and TRBJ2-3; D is perhaps TRBD2 (6 bases). Looked up from germline, CDR1 is MDHEN and CDR2 is SYDVKM. This CDR3 is built from 14 residues. The V end lost 7 bases, the J end lost 4 bases, and 15 bases lay between the germline ends. This CDR3 is CASTQGREADTQYF. The DNA for the CDR3 is TGTGCCAGCACCCAGGGTAGGGAGGCAGATACGCAGTATTTT.

This clonotype showed up just a few times. The chain joins TRBV29-1 to TRBJ2-7; D gene unclear. V lost 3 bases, J lost 2 bases, and 8 bases lay in between. CDR3 length equals 12 residues. Per the germline V gene, CDR1 is SQVTM and CDR2 is ANQGSEA. Here the CDR3 reads CSVERSPYEQYF. For the CDR3, the DNA is TGCAGCGTTGAGCGCAGCCCCTACGAGCAGTACTTC.

The chain carries TRBV12-3 or TRBV12-4 and TRBJ2-1; tentatively, D is TRBD1 or TRBD2 (5 bases each). The CDR3 has 17 amino acids. V gave up 3 bases and J gave up 7 bases, with 22 bases separating them. The CDR3 DNA reads TGTGCCAGCAGTTTTGGATCAGGGTTTCGCACGGGGAATGAGCAGTTCTTC. It is translated as CASSFGSGFRTGNEQFF.

This clonotype was counted only a few times. This chain joins TRBV14 and TRBJ1-2; D gene ambiguous. V was trimmed by 0 bases and J by 0 bases, leaving 8 bases between them. The CDR3 has 15 residues. CDR1 and CDR2 from the germline V gene are SGHDN and FVKESK. The DNA for the CDR3 is TGTGCCAGCAGCCAAGATTACGGATCTAACTATGGCTACACCTTC. Encoded protein: CASSQDYGSNYGYTF.

This clonotype has only a few counts. The rearrangement uses TRBV6-2 or TRBV6-3 and TRBJ2-3; D gene ambiguous. CDR3 size: 13 residues. Germline CDR1 MNHEY, CDR2 SVGEGT. The V and J ends lost 2 bases and 6 bases respectively, with 9 bases between them. CDR3 sequence: CASSYPVGDTQYF. CDR3 coding DNA: TGTGCCAGCAGTTACCCGGTCGGGGATACGCAGTATTTT.

This clonotype was detected many times. V is TRBV5-1 and J is TRBJ1-1, with D tentatively TRBD1 (5 bases). Germline loops: CDR1 SGHRS, CDR2 YFSETQ. This CDR3 has 14 amino acids. V was clipped by 3 bases and J by 1 base, with 10 bases between them. CDR3 residues: CASSWTGGNTEAFF. DNA of the CDR3: TGCGCCAGCAGCTGGACGGGGGGGAACACTGAAGCTTTCTTT. The full variable domain, its missing parts supplied by reference TRBV5-1 and TRBJ1-1, is KAGVTQTPRYLIKTRGQQVTLSCSPISGHRSVSWYQQTPGQGLQFLFEYFSETQRNKGNFPGRFSGRQFSNSRSEMNVSTLELGDSALYLCASSWTGGNTEAFFGQGTRLTVV.

This clonotype occurred a few times. The chain carries TRBV29-1 and TRBJ1-1; D is undetermined. The CDR3 runs to 13 residues. The V gene's germline CDR1 is SQVTM and CDR2 ANQGSEA. The V end was cut by 4 bases, the J end by 0 bases, with 9 bases between. The CDR3 nucleotides read TGCAGCGTTGGCAGGCTCATGAACACTGAAGCTTTCTTT. Translated: CSVGRLMNTEAFF.

The chain has TRBV20-1 and TRBJ2-3, with D possibly matching TRBD1 (6 bases). Trimming removed 3 bases at V and 3 bases at J, with 10 bases between. The CDR3 has 13 residues. CDR1 is DFQATT and CDR2 is SNEGSKA in the germline V gene (reference sequence). CDR3 amino acids: CSASFQGTDTQYF. The CDR3 nucleotides are TGCAGTGCTAGTTTTCAGGGGACAGATACGCAGTATTTT.

V and J are TRBV29-1 and TRBJ1-1; D not certain. V shed 6 bases and J shed 0 bases, with 8 bases lying between them. The CDR3 totals 12 residues. Germline values: CDR1 SQVTM, CDR2 ANQGSEA. The CDR3 is CSVYIMNTEAFF. Written as DNA, the CDR3 is TGCAGCGTCTACATCATGAACACTGAAGCTTTCTTT.

Comment on this clonotype: A much larger clone is a single base away; this may be a read error. The chain is built from TRBV11-2 and TRBJ2-7; D not resolved. CDR1 SGHAT and CDR2 FQNNGV come from the germline V gene. This CDR3 has 14 residues. The CDR3 sequence is CAGSQQTSTYEQYF. The DNA of the CDR3 is TGTGCCGGCAGCCAACAGACGAGCACCTACGAGCAGTACTTC.

The chain carries TRBV5-1 and TRBJ2-5, with 7 bases identical to TRBD1. Germline V gene sequence: CDR1 SGHRS, CDR2 YFSETQ. The CDR3 is 16 residues long. The ends lost 4 bases at V and 3 bases at J; junction bases unmatched: 12. The CDR3 is CASSPETGTVKETQYF. Written as DNA, the CDR3 is TGCGCCAGCAGCCCGGAGACTGGGACAGTCAAAGAGACCCAGTACTTC.

This clonotype came up a few times. V and J are TRBV6-2 or TRBV6-3 and TRBJ2-1, with D maybe TRBD1 (6 bases). The J call is uncertain, as TRBJ2-7 better fits the DNA end. The V gene's germline CDR1 is MNHEY and CDR2 SVGEGT. This CDR3 is built from 14 residues. CDR3 loop: CAIRSGTSLYEQYF. CDR3 DNA: TGTGCCATCCGATCCGGGACATCCCTCTACGAGCAGTACTTC.

This clonotype was counted only a few times. The V and J genes are TRBV6-6 and TRBJ1-3; D uncertain. CDR1 and CDR2 from the germline V gene are MNHNY and SVGAGI (reference sequence). CDR3 length: 15 amino acids. V lost 8 bases to trimming and J lost 0 bases, with 14 bases between them. The CDR3 region is CASATGFVSGNTIYF. CDR3 coding DNA: TGTGCCAGCGCCACGGGATTTGTCTCTGGAAACACCATATATTTT.

The rearrangement joins TRBV11-1 to TRBJ2-7, with 9 bases lining up with TRBD1. The CDR3 extends over 16 amino acids. V gave up 3 bases and J gave up 4 bases; unmatched junction bases: 10. Germline CDR1 is SGHAT and CDR2 is FQDESV (reference sequence). The DNA for the CDR3 is TGTGCCAGCAGCTTCTTCCCCGGGACAGGGAATTACGAGCAGTACTTC. Amino acids: CASSFFPGTGNYEQYF.

This chain joins TRBV5-1 and TRBJ2-4; 14 positions match TRBD2. Germline trimming cut 2 bases from V and 6 bases from J; bases unmatched to any gene: 10. Germline V gene lookup returns CDR1 SGHRS and CDR2 YFSETQ. This CDR3 contains 18 residues. The CDR3 region is CASSFSTSGGAERNIQYF. The CDR3 coding sequence is TGCGCCAGCAGCTTTTCGACTAGCGGGGGGGCGGAGAGAAACATTCAGTACTTC. Filled out from reference TRBV5-1 and TRBJ2-4, the complete variable domain reads KAGVTQTPRYLIKTRGQQVTLSCSPISGHRSVSWYQQTPGQGLQFLFEYFSETQRNKGNFPGRFSGRQFSNSRSEMNVSTLELGDSALYLCASSFSTSGGAERNIQYFGAGTRLSVL.

The chain links TRBV5-1 to TRBJ2-1; 9 nucleotides line up with TRBD2. J gave up 4 bases and V 4 bases, and 6 bases lay outside the gene matches. The CDR3 runs 15 residues. The germline gives CDR1 SGHRS, CDR2 YFSETQ. DNA of the CDR3: TGCGCCAGCAGCGGGAATAGCGGGAGTTACAATGAGCAGTTCTTC. This encodes CASSGNSGSYNEQFF. Full variable domain (remainder filled in from reference TRBV5-1 and TRBJ2-1): KAGVTQTPRYLIKTRGQQVTLSCSPISGHRSVSWYQQTPGQGLQFLFEYFSETQRNKGNFPGRFSGRQFSNSRSEMNVSTLELGDSALYLCASSGNSGSYNEQFFGPGTRLTVL.

This clonotype was recorded a few times. V gene TRBV2 combines with J gene TRBJ1-5; D is ambiguous. V shed 2 bases and J shed 1 base, with 3 bases lying between them. Germline CDR1 is SNHLY and CDR2 is FYNNEI. There are 13 residues in the CDR3. The CDR3 sequence is CASSENSNQPQHF. The CDR3 nucleotides are TGTGCCAGCAGTGAAAACAGCAATCAGCCCCAGCATTTT.